These 21 T cell receptor beta chains originate from one sample sequenced in a study of shared clonotypes between healthy human individuals. The data were produced by immunoSEQ multiplex PCR, yet TCRdb's version contains in-frame clones alone and is incomplete. Of nearly 500,000 clones in the sample, over 65% are singletons; the top ten hold 13%. Sample: PBMCs. Receptors were obtained from a middle-aged woman in good health. Some clones in this sample may be carry-over from other donors' samples.

Only one count was recorded for this clone. The chain uses TRBV10-3 and TRBJ1-1; no reliable D call. The germline V gene has CDR1 ENHRY and CDR2 SYGVKD. Trimming pared 3 bases from V and 0 bases from J, leaving 11 bases between. This CDR3 is built from 15 residues. The CDR3 DNA reads TGTGCCATCAGTGAATGGGGAGGATTGAACACTGAAGCTTTCTTT. Translated, it gives CAISEWGGLNTEAFF.

The CDR3 sequence: CAISPQSYGYTF. In DNA form, the CDR3 reads TGTGCCATCAGTCCACAAAGCTATGGCTACACCTTC. This sequence joins TRBV10-3 and TRBJ1-2; no firm D call. The ends were cut back, 5 bases at V and 4 bases at J, with 8 bases in the middle. Germline values: CDR1 ENHRY, CDR2 SYGVKD. CDR3 length equals 12 residues.

This clone was picked up a small number of times. The chain couples TRBV4-2 to TRBJ1-4; D not resolved. The CDR3 has 15 amino acids. V was pared by 4 bases and J by 0 bases, with 9 bases between. CDR1 is LGHNA, CDR2 YNFKEQ, per germline. CDR3 nucleotides: TGTGCCAGCAGCCTACAATCCGCAACTAATGAAAAACTGTTTTTT. As protein: CASSLQSATNEKLFF.

The J gene is TRBJ2-2, the V gene TRBV9; D is possibly TRBD1 (6 bases). Trimming removed 0 bases from V and 5 bases from J, with 11 bases in between. This CDR3 is 15 amino acids long. From germline, CDR1 is SGDLS and CDR2 YYNGEE. The CDR3 DNA reads as TGTGCCAGCAGCGTAGGTGGGGGCCATACCGGGGAGCTGTTTTTT. Translation: CASSVGGGHTGELFF.

CDR3 sequence (DNA): TGTGCCAGCAATGCGCCCGGACAAAAGGGAGGCGAGCAGTACTTC. Its translation: CASNAPGQKGGEQYF. The V call is TRBV28, the J call TRBJ2-7; D is perhaps TRBD2 (6 bases). The ends were cut back, 7 bases at V and 6 bases at J, with 22 bases in the middle. This CDR3 has 15 residues. CDR1 MDHEN and CDR2 SYDVKM come from the germline V gene.

The chain employs TRBV5-6 and TRBJ2-2; 11 nucleotides agree with TRBD1. This CDR3 comprises 18 residues. V lost 1 base, J lost 4 bases, and 9 bases stayed unmatched. The V gene's germline CDR1 is SGHDT and CDR2 YYEEEE. CDR3 sequence reads: CASSLLIGQGASTGELFF. The DNA for the CDR3 is TGTGCCAGCAGCTTGTTGATTGGACAGGGGGCAAGCACCGGGGAGCTGTTTTTT.

The V gene is TRBV5-4, the J gene TRBJ2-5, with D hard to call. CDR1 is SGHNT, CDR2 YYREEE, per germline (reference sequence). CDR3 length: 14 amino acids. Trimming left V 0 bases short and J 0 bases short, with 6 bases between. The CDR3 sequence is CASSLAGNQETQYF. For the CDR3, the DNA is TGTGCCAGCAGCTTGGCCGGAAACCAAGAGACCCAGTACTTC.

The chain uses TRBV7-9 and TRBJ2-1; 9 nucleotides agree with TRBD2. Trimming cost V 1 base and J 6 bases; bases outside gene matches: 4. The CDR3 spans 15 residues. The germline CDR1 and CDR2 sequences are SEHNR and FQNEAQ (reference sequence). The CDR3 loop is CASSLVAGVSNEQFF. In DNA form, the CDR3 reads TGTGCCAGCAGCTTAGTAGCGGGAGTGAGCAATGAGCAGTTCTTC.

In the case of this clone: A far larger clone is one base from this, pointing to a likely read error. CDR3 region: CASGSPGQWYGYTF. The CDR3, as DNA: TGTGCCAGCGGTTCCCCAGGGCAGTGGTATGGCTACACCTTC. The rearrangement links TRBV6-5 to TRBJ1-2, with D possibly matching TRBD1 (5 bases). Germline V gene sequence: CDR1 MNHEY, CDR2 SVGAGI. V dropped 8 bases and J dropped 5 bases, with 18 bases sitting between them. The CDR3 length is 14 residues.

The genes are TRBV13 and TRBJ1-2; weak D call: TRBD1 (6 bases). The V gene lost 1 base and the J gene lost 4 bases, with 7 bases spanning the gap. The CDR3 has 13 residues. CDR1 and CDR2 from the germline V gene are PRHDT and FYEKMQ (reference sequence). The CDR3 coding sequence is TGTGCCAGCAGCTTAGCCAGGGGCTATGGCTACACCTTC. It encodes CASSLARGYGYTF.

The genes are TRBV19 and TRBJ2-7, with 8 bases lining up with TRBD2. V was pared by 1 base and J by 6 bases, with 14 bases of the junction left unmatched. The germline V gene has CDR1 LNHDA and CDR2 SQIVND (reference sequence). The CDR3 loop spans 17 amino acids. CDR3 DNA: TGTGCCAGTAGTATAGGGGGAGGAGCGGGAGAGCGTGGCGAGCAGTACTTC. It encodes CASSIGGGAGERGEQYF. The variable domain in full, completed from reference TRBV19 and TRBJ2-7, reads DGGITQSPKYLFRKEGQNVTLSCEQNLNHDAMYWYRQDPGQGLRLIYYSQIVNDFQKGDIAEGYSVSREKKESFPLTVTSAQKNPTAFYLCASSIGGGAGERGEQYFGPGTRLTVT.

The chain combines TRBV4-1 with TRBJ2-1, with D possibly TRBD2 on 6 matching bases. The germline V gene has CDR1 MGHRA and CDR2 YSYEKL. The CDR3 extends over 14 amino acids. Trimming left V 1 base short and J 6 bases short, with 10 bases between. The CDR3 sequence: CASSQGPSANEQFF. DNA for the CDR3: TGCGCCAGCAGCCAAGGCCCTAGCGCCAATGAGCAGTTCTTC.

This chain links TRBV7-8 with TRBJ1-1; D ambiguous. V dropped 4 bases and J dropped 5 bases, with 14 bases sitting between them. Germline values: CDR1 SGHVS, CDR2 FQNEAQ. This CDR3 has 14 amino acids. CDR3 amino acids: CASSSRDQWTEAFF. The CDR3, as DNA: TGTGCCAGCAGCTCCCGGGATCAGTGGACTGAAGCTTTCTTT.

The genes are TRBV6-4 and TRBJ2-7; D tentatively fits TRBD1 or TRBD2 (6 bases each). Germline V lookup: CDR1 MRHNA, CDR2 SNTAGT. Trimming stripped 11 bases from V and 4 bases from J, with 24 bases between. The CDR3 is 15 amino acids. CDR3 sequence: CAPHPLTGARYEQYF. DNA of the CDR3: TGTGCCCCTCACCCGCTGACGGGGGCGCGATACGAGCAGTACTTC.

This clone was observed once. The chain is built from TRBV5-1 and TRBJ2-1; D is unresolved. V lost 4 bases, J lost 0 bases, and 20 bases lay in between. The germline CDR1 and CDR2 sequences are SGHRS and YFSETQ. CDR3 size: 18 residues. The CDR3 protein is CASSPSVGILSSYNEQFF. CDR3 in DNA: TGCGCCAGCAGCCCCTCGGTAGGGATTTTGAGCTCCTACAATGAGCAGTTCTTC.

This rearrangement joins TRBV6-1 to TRBJ2-3, with 9 bases aligning to TRBD2. The CDR3 sequence is 16 residues long. Germline V gives CDR1 MNHNS, CDR2 SASEGT. The junction had 5 bases not matched to a gene; V was cut back by 2 bases and J by 2 bases. CDR3 sequence reads: CASSEPRGRATDTQYF. The DNA of the CDR3 is TGTGCCAGCAGTGAACCCCGCGGGAGGGCCACAGATACGCAGTATTTT.

This clone appeared once. The rearrangement uses TRBV9 and TRBJ1-2, with 9 bases matching TRBD1. The junction had 5 bases not matched to a gene; V was cut back by 2 bases and J by 3 bases. The CDR3 loop spans 15 amino acids. Germline values: CDR1 SGDLS, CDR2 YYNGEE. The chain's CDR3 is CASSVGTGRHYGYTF. DNA for the CDR3: TGTGCCAGCAGCGTGGGGACAGGGCGGCACTATGGCTACACCTTC.

This clone was recorded a few times. The genes are TRBV19 and TRBJ2-2, with 14 nucleotides matching TRBD2. The CDR3 contains 18 residues. V dropped 2 bases and J dropped 2; count of bases not matched to a gene: 4. Germline CDR1 is LNHDA and CDR2 is SQIVND (reference sequence). CDR3 residues: CASSIPGLAGGNTGELFF. The CDR3 DNA reads as TGTGCCAGTAGTATACCCGGACTAGCGGGAGGAAACACCGGGGAGCTGTTTTTT.

This clone was seen ten or more times. V gene TRBV6-5 combines with J gene TRBJ1-2; 10 bases agree with TRBD1. CDR3 length: 16 residues. Per germline, CDR1 MNHEY and CDR2 SVGAGI. The V and J ends lost 4 bases and 8 bases, in that order; junction bases with no gene match: 13. The CDR3 sequence is CASSSIPGTGAGGYTF. CDR3 nucleotide sequence: TGTGCCAGCAGTTCCATCCCCGGGACAGGGGCGGGAGGCTACACCTTC.

The rearrangement uses TRBV29-1 and TRBJ1-3; TRBD1 might be the D (5 bases). Germline V gene sequence: CDR1 SQVTM, CDR2 ANQGSEA. The V gene lost 5 bases and the J gene lost 5 bases, with 10 bases spanning the gap. The CDR3 is made up of 12 amino acids. CDR3 loop: CSVLDTRNTIYF. The CDR3 bases are TGCAGCGTTTTGGACACAAGAAACACCATATATTTT.

This clone was observed once. This CDR3 is also generated by other DNA sequences in the sample. The chain uses TRBV5-1 and TRBJ2-5; TRBD2 matches 11 bases. The CDR3 contains 15 residues. Germline V gives CDR1 SGHRS, CDR2 YFSETQ. V dropped 0 bases and J dropped 2; count of bases not matched to a gene: 0. The CDR3 bases are TGCGCCAGCAGCTTGGGGACTAGCGGGCAAGAGACCCAGTACTTC. Encoded protein: CASSLGTSGQETQYF. The whole variable domain, remainder taken from reference TRBV5-1 and TRBJ2-5, is KAGVTQTPRYLIKTRGQQVTLSCSPISGHRSVSWYQQTPGQGLQFLFEYFSETQRNKGNFPGRFSGRQFSNSRSEMNVSTLELGDSALYLCASSLGTSGQETQYFGPGTRLLVL.